This is a list of T cell receptor beta chains from one sample in a study of blood T cell repertoires in COVID-19. Here immunoSEQ multiplex PCR was the method, and the copy in TCRdb shows in-frame clones only, minus some. Seen here are about 260,000 clones, over 75% observed once, and the top ten hold around 0.67%. Sequencing used peripheral blood. The receptors were gathered from a human donor in a cohort sampled during active COVID-19. Both conserved end residues are part of each CDR3. Fields, in order: V gene, J gene, D gene, CDR3 DNA, CDR3 protein. A D gene is named only where the DNA matches it firmly.

TRBV18	TRBJ2-7	.	TGTGCCAGCTCCCCCAGAGGAGACTACGAGCAGTACTTC	CASSPRGDYEQYF
TRBV19	TRBJ1-2	.	TGTGCCAGTACCACAGGAAACTATGGCTACACCTTC	CASTTGNYGYTF
TRBV7-2	TRBJ1-1	.	TGTGCCAGCAGCTTCTGGAGGGGCGGAAGGTCCACTGAAGCTTTCTTT	CASSFWRGGRSTEAFF
TRBV11-1	TRBJ2-2	.	TGTGCCAGCAGCTTACTAGCGTTGAACACCGGGGAGCTGTTTTTT	CASSLLALNTGELFF
TRBV27	TRBJ2-7	.	TGTGCCAGCAGTTTAGGGCGGGACGCCTACGAGCAGTACTTC	CASSLGRDAYEQYF
TRBV28	TRBJ2-7	.	TGTGCCAGCAGTCTCCGTGACAGCTACGAGCAGTACTTC	CASSLRDSYEQYF
TRBV9	TRBJ2-7	TRBD1	TGTGCCAGCAGCGTAGATGGGACAGTCACCTACGAGCAGTACTTC	CASSVDGTVTYEQYF
TRBV19	TRBJ1-3	.	TGTGCCAGTAGTAGCGGGACTTACTCTGGAAACACCATATATTTT	CASSSGTYSGNTIYF
TRBV5-5	TRBJ1-4	.	TGTGCCAGCAGCTTGGCCGGAGGAAGCAACGAAAAACTGTTTTTT	CASSLAGGSNEKLFF
TRBV6-6	TRBJ1-1	.	TGTGCCAGCAGTTACGGCGCTAAACGGGACACTGAAGCTTTCTTT	CASSYGAKRDTEAFF
TRBV4-3	TRBJ1-1	.	TGCGCCAGCAGCCAAGATCCCGGGACACTCTACATGAACACTGAAGCTTTCTTT	CASSQDPGTLYMNTEAFF
TRBV6-5	TRBJ1-5	.	TGTGCCAGCAGTTACGGGGGGGCTCAGCCCCAGCATTTT	CASSYGGAQPQHF
TRBV30	TRBJ1-2	.	TGTGCCTACGTCTCGATGGGCCCCGGGCCAGGGGAAGGCTACACCTTC	CAYVSMGPGPGEGYTF
TRBV11-2	TRBJ2-7	.	TGTGCCAGCAGCTTTCCTAGCCACGAGCAGTACTTC	CASSFPSHEQYF